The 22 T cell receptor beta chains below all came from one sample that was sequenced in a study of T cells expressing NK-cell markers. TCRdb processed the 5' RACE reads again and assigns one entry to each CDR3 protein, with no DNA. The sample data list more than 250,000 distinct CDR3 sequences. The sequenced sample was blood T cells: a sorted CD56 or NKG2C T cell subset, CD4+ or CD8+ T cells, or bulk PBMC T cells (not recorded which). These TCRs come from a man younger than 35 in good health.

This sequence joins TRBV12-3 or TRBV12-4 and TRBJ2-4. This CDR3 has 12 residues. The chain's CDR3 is CASSLGINIQYF.

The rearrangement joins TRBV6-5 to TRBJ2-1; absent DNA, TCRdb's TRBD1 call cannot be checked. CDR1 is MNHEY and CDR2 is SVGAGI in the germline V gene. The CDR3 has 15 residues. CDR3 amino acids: CASSYGAGSYNEQFF.

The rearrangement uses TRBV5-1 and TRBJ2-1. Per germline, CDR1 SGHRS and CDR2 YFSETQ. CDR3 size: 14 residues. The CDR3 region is CASSLDPKNNEQFF.

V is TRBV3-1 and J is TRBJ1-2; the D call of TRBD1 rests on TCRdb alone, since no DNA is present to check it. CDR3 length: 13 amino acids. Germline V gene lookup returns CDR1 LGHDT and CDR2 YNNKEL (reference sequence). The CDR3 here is CASRIQGDYGYTF.

CDR3 loop: CASSLGGTYEQYF. The rearrangement uses TRBV11-1 and TRBJ2-7; TCRdb picks TRBD2, but there is no DNA to check that call. This CDR3 contains 13 residues. The germline V gene has CDR1 SGHAT and CDR2 FQDESV (reference sequence). Based on the CDR3 plus reference TRBV11-1 and TRBJ2-7, the full variable domain is EAEVAQSPRYKITEKSQAVAFWCDPISGHATLYWYRQILGQGPELLVQFQDESVVDDSQLPKDRFSAERLKGVDSTLKIQPAELGDSAMYLCASSLGGTYEQYFGPGTRLTVT.

CDR3 loop: CASSSWPTGPKNIQYF. The chain combines TRBV7-2 with TRBJ2-4; TCRdb selects TRBD1, and the lack of DNA leaves this call unchecked. CDR3 length equals 16 residues. Germline values: CDR1 SGHTA, CDR2 FQGNSA. Filled out from reference TRBV7-2 and TRBJ2-4, the complete variable domain reads GAGVSQSPSNKVTEKGKDVELRCDPISGHTALYWYRQSLGQGLEFLIYFQGNSAPDKSGLPSDRFSAERTGGSVSTLTIQRTQQEDSAVYLCASSSWPTGPKNIQYFGAGTRLSVL.

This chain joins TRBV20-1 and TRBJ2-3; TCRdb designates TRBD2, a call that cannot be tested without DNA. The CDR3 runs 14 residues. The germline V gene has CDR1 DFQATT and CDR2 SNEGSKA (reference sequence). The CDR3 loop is CSATLAASTDTQYF.

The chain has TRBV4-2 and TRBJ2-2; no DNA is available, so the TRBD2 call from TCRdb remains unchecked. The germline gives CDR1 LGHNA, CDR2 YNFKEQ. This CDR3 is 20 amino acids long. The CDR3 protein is CASSPQGTSGRTGLTGELFF.

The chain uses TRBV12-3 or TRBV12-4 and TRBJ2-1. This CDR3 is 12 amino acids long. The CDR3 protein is CASRSRNNEQFF.

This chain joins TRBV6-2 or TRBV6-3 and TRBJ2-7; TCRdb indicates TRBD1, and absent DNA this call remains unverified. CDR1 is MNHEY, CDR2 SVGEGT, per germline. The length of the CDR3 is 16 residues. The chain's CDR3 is CASSPGTGGTNYEQYF.

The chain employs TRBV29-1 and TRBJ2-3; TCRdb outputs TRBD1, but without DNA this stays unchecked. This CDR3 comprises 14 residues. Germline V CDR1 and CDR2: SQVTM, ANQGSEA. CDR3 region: CSVERFPRADTQYF.

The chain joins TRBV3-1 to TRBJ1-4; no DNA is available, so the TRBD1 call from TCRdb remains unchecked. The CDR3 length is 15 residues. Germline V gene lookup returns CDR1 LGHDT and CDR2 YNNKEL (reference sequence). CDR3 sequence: CASSHSGTGNEKLFF.

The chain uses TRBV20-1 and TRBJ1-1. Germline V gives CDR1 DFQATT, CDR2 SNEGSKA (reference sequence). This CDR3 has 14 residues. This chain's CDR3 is CSAREVARHTEAFF.

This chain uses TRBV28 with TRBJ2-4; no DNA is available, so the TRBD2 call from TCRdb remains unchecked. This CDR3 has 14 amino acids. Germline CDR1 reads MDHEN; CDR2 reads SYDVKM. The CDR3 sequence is CASSLPEGRNIQYF.

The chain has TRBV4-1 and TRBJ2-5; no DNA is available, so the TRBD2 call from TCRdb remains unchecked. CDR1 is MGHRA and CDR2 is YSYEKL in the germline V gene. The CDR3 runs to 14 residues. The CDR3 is CASSHSGSGETQYF.

CDR3 in amino acids: CASSLLGSAGELFF. This chain joins TRBV12-3 or TRBV12-4 and TRBJ2-2. The CDR3 is 14 residues long.

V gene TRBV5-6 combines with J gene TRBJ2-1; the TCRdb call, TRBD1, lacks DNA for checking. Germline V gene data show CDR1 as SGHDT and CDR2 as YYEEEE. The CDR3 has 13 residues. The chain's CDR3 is CASSSIRVNEQFF.

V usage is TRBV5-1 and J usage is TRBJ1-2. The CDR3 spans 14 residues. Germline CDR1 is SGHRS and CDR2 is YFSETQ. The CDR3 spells CASSLTDSGYGYTF.

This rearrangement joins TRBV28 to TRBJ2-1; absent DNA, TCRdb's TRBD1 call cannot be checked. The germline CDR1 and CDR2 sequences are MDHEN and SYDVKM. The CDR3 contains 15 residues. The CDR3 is CASSTAGRGWEEQFF.

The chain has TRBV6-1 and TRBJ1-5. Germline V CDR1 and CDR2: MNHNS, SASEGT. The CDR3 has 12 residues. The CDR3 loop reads CASGERRQPQHF.

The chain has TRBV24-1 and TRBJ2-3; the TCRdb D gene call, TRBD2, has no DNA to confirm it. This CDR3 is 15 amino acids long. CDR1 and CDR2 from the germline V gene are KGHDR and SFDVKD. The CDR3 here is CATSDLAGGPDTQYF.

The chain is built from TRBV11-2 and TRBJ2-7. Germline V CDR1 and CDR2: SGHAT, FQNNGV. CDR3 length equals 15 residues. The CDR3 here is CASSLATGSTYEQYF.